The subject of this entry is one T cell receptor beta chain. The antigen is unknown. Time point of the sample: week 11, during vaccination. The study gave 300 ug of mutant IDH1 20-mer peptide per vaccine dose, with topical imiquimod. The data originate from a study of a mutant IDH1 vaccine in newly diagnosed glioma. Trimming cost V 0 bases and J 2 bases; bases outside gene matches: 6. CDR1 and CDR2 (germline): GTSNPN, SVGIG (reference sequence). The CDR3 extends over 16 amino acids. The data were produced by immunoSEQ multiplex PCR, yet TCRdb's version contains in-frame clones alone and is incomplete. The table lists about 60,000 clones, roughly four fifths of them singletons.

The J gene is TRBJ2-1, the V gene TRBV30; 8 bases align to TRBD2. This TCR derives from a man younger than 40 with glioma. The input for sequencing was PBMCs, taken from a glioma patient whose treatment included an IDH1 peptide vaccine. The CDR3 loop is CAWSVGSSGTYNEQFF. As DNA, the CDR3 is TGTGCCTGGAGTGTAGGAAGTAGCGGGACCTACAATGAGCAGTTCTTC.